This TCR beta chain was identified during a study of blood T cells in healthy people across ages (dated by TCRdb to the mid-2010s). A note on the overall study: In model experiments, roughly one uniquely barcoded TCR beta cDNA molecule per two T cells was captured by template switching. Age-related changes in TCR beta repertoire diversity were measured in the study by deep sequencing normalized with unique cDNA molecular identifiers. The donors were split into four age groups: young (average about 16 years), middle-aged (39), aged (more than 60) and long-lived (over 80). Donors of different ages were randomly distributed across sequencing lanes to avoid experimental bias. Using the same blood draw, the study looked at two additional independent replicas of 1 million unique cDNA reads for two donors, one aged 18 to 30 and the other aged 80 or older.

Library construction relied on 5' RACE. Sequencing relied on an Illumina HiSeq 2500. A second roughly 6 to 12 cycle PCR used a sample-barcoded 5' primer and a J-beta primer mix. A unique molecular identifier was introduced onto each TCR beta cDNA molecule by a template-switch 5' adaptor carrying 12 random nucleotides. At least 3 million CDR3-containing paired-end reads were obtained from each sample. First-strand cDNA was synthesized from all RNA with the Mint cDNA synthesis kit, primed by a TRBC-specific oligonucleotide. After uracil-DNA glycosylase treatment, a first 18-cycle PCR used universal primers M1SS and BC2_uni_R on all cDNA. The original methods were these. Each sample was normalized by randomly selecting 1 million high-quality reads, each carrying a distinct molecular identifier. Reads sharing molecular identifiers were discarded rather than binned into consensus sequences. MiTCR, with a Q25 quality threshold and the strictest error-elimination algorithm, was used for CDR3 identification, clonotype clustering and error correction. A nonparametric unseen species model using Euler transformation provided a lower-bound estimate of total TCR beta diversity. TCRdb applied fastp at Q25 and MiXCR to the public reads, then kept only in-frame beta chains. Every CDR3 protein is listed once, alongside the most common genes and DNA of its rows. These V and J calls derive from TCRdb rather than the authors' analysis. The table for this sample lists about 1.4 million distinct CDR3 sequences; approximately 60% of them were counted only once. 6.5% to 8% of the sample goes to the ten largest clones.

The 35 to 40 donors, aged 6 to 90 years, were systemically healthy Caucasian individuals from Russia. Each donor gave 8 to 10 milliliters of peripheral blood, collected into EDTA-treated Vacutainer tubes. PBMCs were isolated by Ficoll-Paque density-gradient centrifugation, with at least 6.5 million obtained per sample. Total RNA was extracted from PBMCs with Trizol reagent, with at least 6 micrograms obtained per sample. The percentages of naive CD45RAhigh/CD27high T cells were determined by flow cytometry on a PBMC aliquot from every donor. This clonotype was seen a handful of times. Which antigen it targets is not known. No much larger clone exists at a distance of one base, and base qualities are not known. The CDR3 numbers 16 residues from cysteine through phenylalanine. Of the read, only the CDR3 DNA is kept; its 48 bases are in frame from base 1. Trimming removed 4 bases from V and 4 bases from J; the gene matches leave 12 bases unexplained. The germline V gene (reference sequence) supplies CDR1 DFQATT and CDR2 SNEGSKA.

The investigation overall reported the following: There was a strong correlation between observed TCR beta diversity and the percentage of naive T cells measured by flow cytometry. Donor CMV infection status was unknown, potentially confounding age-related changes in expanded clonotypes. As age increased, observed TCR beta diversity per million T cells dropped in a roughly linear way, and a significant reduction was already evident by age 40. Compared with the aged group, the long-lived group had more naive CD4+ T cells, fewer expanded clones and increased TCR diversity, a pattern suggesting age selection. Conclusive comparison of naive and antigen-experienced compartments was prevented by the profiling of bulk unsorted PBMCs. Estimates of total diversity from one million sequenced T cells were regarded as lower bounds and underestimates.

The source of this sequence is a man younger than 35 in good health. The source material was blood. Recombination connected TRBV20-1 to TRBJ2-1, and TRBD1 matches 8 of the central bases. The DNA is as follows: TGCAGTGCTAATGACAGGGGCGGAAATTTTTACAATGAGCAGTTCTTC. Its amino acids are CSANDRGGNFYNEQFF.